This T cell receptor beta chain was identified during a study of blood T cells in healthy people across ages. The V gene end was trimmed by 2 bases and the J gene end by 5 bases; junction bases not matched to a gene: 8. The CDR3 loop spans 15 amino acids. Germline V lookup: CDR1 MNHNS, CDR2 SASEGT. Then a second PCR, running about 7 to 11 cycles, was carried out with a sample-barcoded 5' primer and a J-beta primer mix. A single record per CDR3 protein comes from TCRdb applying MiXCR to the 5' RACE reads. In the table there are about 1,800,000 distinct CDR3 sequences, about 28% of which are singletons. This clonotype was seen only a few times.

This chain links TRBV6-1 with TRBJ2-5; 7 positions match TRBD1. The sequenced sample consisted of blood. This clonotype was sampled from a woman aged 30 to 39 in good health. The CDR3 coding sequence is TGTGCCAGCAGTGAATATGGACAGGATTATGAGACCCAGTACTTC. Translating gives CASSEYGQDYETQYF.